These 32 T cell receptor beta chains were all obtained from the same sample, sequenced in a study of T-cell memory formation after mild COVID-19. TCRdb redid the calling of the 5' RACE reads with MiXCR, one entry per CDR3 protein. In the table there are around 200,000 distinct CDR3 sequences, approximately 18% of which are singletons. The source material was PBMCs or a T cell subset sorted from them (not recorded which). Receptors originate from a young man who had mild COVID-19 (a few samples of this study predate the infection). Cell type and time point are not known.

The gene calls are TRBV3-1 and TRBJ2-5; TRBD2 aligns across 9 bases. CDR1 and CDR2 from the germline V gene are LGHDT and YNNKEL (reference sequence). The CDR3 is 16 residues long. V dropped 4 bases and J dropped 3; count of bases not matched to a gene: 9. The CDR3 here is CASSPPGGGAKETQYF. CDR3 nucleotides: TGTGCCAGCAGCCCCCCCGGCGGGGGGGCGAAAGAGACCCAGTACTTC.

This clonotype has just a few counts. The V and J genes are TRBV29-1 and TRBJ2-5; D possibly uses TRBD1 or TRBD2 (5 bases each). Germline V gene lookup returns CDR1 SQVTM and CDR2 ANQGSEA. V lost 3 bases to trimming and J lost 4 bases, with 6 bases between them. The CDR3 totals 11 residues. The CDR3 spells CSVERGETQYF. CDR3 bases: TGCAGCGTTGAGAGGGGAGAGACCCAGTACTTC.

This rearrangement joins TRBV24-1 to TRBJ1-1, with 9 bases identical to TRBD1. The CDR3 sequence is 14 residues long. The V segment lost 12 bases and the J segment 9 bases; nucleotides outside the gene matches: 16. Germline CDR1 and CDR2: KGHDR and SFDVKD. The CDR3 here is CASEGTGSAGKAFF. CDR3 in DNA: TGTGCCTCGGAAGGGACAGGGTCGGCGGGAAAAGCTTTCTTT.

The V and J genes are TRBV27 and TRBJ2-7, with 10 bases identical to TRBD1. The junction had 5 bases not matched to a gene; V was cut back by 6 bases and J by 3 bases. This CDR3 region has 14 residues. Germline V gene sequence: CDR1 MNHEY, CDR2 SMNVEV (reference sequence). The CDR3 DNA follows: TGTGCCAGCAGCCGGGACAGGGGCTTCTACGAGCAGTACTTC. It specifies CASSRDRGFYEQYF.

V and J are TRBV7-2 and TRBJ1-1; D might be TRBD1 (5 bases). V lost 5 bases and J 1 base, leaving 11 bases between the germline ends. The CDR3 sequence is 14 residues long. The germline CDR1 and CDR2 sequences are SGHTA and FQGNSA. CDR3 sequence (DNA): TGTGCCAGCAGCCCGGGACGGAGGAACACTGAAGCTTTCTTT. Residues: CASSPGRRNTEAFF.

This chain links TRBV7-2 with TRBJ2-1; TRBD2 matches at 10 bases. This CDR3 region has 16 residues. V shed 1 base, J shed 4 bases, and the junction held 4 bases outside the gene matches. Germline V CDR1 and CDR2: SGHTA, FQGNSA. CDR3 sequence (DNA): TGTGCCAGCAGCTTAGGTCCTAGCGGGGGATACAATGAGCAGTTCTTC. It is translated as CASSLGPSGGYNEQFF.

V and J are TRBV7-9 and TRBJ2-7, with 9 bases fitting TRBD1. J gave up 7 bases and V 5 bases, and 9 bases lay outside the gene matches. The CDR3 sequence is 14 residues long. Looked up from germline, CDR1 is SEHNR and CDR2 is FQNEAQ (reference sequence). The CDR3 DNA follows: TGTGCCAGCAGCCGGGACAGGGCGGGCGAAGAGCAGTACTTC. Its protein product is CASSRDRAGEEQYF.

This clonotype was detected ten times or more. The rearrangement links TRBV12-3 or TRBV12-4 to TRBJ2-2; D ambiguous. Trimming removed 3 bases from V and 4 bases from J, with 3 bases in between. This CDR3 is 12 amino acids long. Written as DNA, the CDR3 is TGTGCCAGCAGTTTGGGCACCGGGGAGCTGTTTTTT. It translates to CASSLGTGELFF.

This clonotype was observed a few times. The genes are TRBV14 and TRBJ2-2; D is unresolved. The V gene's germline CDR1 is SGHDN and CDR2 FVKESK. The CDR3 has 15 residues. Trimming shortened V by 1 base and J by 4 bases, and 10 bases separated the two germline ends. CDR3 residues: CASSQVQALTGELFF. The DNA of the CDR3 is TGTGCCAGCAGCCAAGTGCAGGCGCTCACCGGGGAGCTGTTTTTT.

This clonotype was seen a handful of times. The chain carries TRBV29-1 and TRBJ2-7; 10 nucleotides line up with TRBD1. This CDR3 has 13 amino acids. Germline CDR1 and CDR2: SQVTM and ANQGSEA. Trimming removed 7 bases from V and 4 bases from J; junction bases left unmatched: 7. As DNA, the CDR3 is TGCAGCGCCACGGGACAGGGGCCTTACGAGCAGTACGTC. The encoded protein is CSATGQGPYEQYV.

This clonotype was seen more than once but under ten times. The chain employs TRBV6-6 and TRBJ1-1; 11 nucleotides match TRBD1. The CDR3 sequence is 15 residues long. Germline V CDR1 and CDR2: MNHNY, SVGAGI (reference sequence). Trimming at V came to 4 bases and at J to 3 bases, leaving 4 bases not matched to a gene. CDR3 sequence: CASSFPGQGDTEAFF. The CDR3 DNA reads as TGTGCCAGCAGTTTCCCGGGACAGGGGGACACTGAAGCTTTCTTT.

J is TRBJ2-1 and V is TRBV5-6; the D gene is possibly TRBD2 (6 bases). Trimming stripped 4 bases from V and 6 bases from J, with 20 bases between. Germline CDR1 reads SGHDT; CDR2 reads YYEEEE. CDR3 size: 16 residues. CDR3 region: CASSPGELGASNEQFF. CDR3 bases: TGTGCCAGCAGCCCGGGGGAGCTTGGGGCTTCCAATGAGCAGTTCTTC. Together with reference TRBV5-6 and TRBJ2-1, the CDR3 gives the full variable domain: DAGVTQSPTHLIKTRGQQVTLRCSPKSGHDTVSWYQQALGQGPQFIFQYYEEEERQRGNFPDRFSGHQFPNYSSELNVNALLLGDSALYLCASSPGELGASNEQFFGPGTRLTVL.

This clonotype was detected ten times or more. CDR3 nucleotide sequence: TGCGCCAGCAGCCGGAGGTCCGGCTCCTACAATGAGCAGTTCTTC. Translating it yields CASSRRSGSYNEQFF. The chain employs TRBV4-3 and TRBJ2-1; perhaps TRBD2 as D (5 bases). Trimming stripped 4 bases from V and 0 bases from J, with 10 bases between. This CDR3 comprises 15 residues. Germline assignment: CDR1 LGHNA and CDR2 YSLEER.

This clonotype was picked up a small number of times. The chain recombines TRBV5-1 with TRBJ1-2; D gene unclear. Germline V gene data show CDR1 as SGHRS and CDR2 as YFSETQ. This CDR3 comprises 14 residues. V lost 0 bases and J 1 base, leaving 7 bases between the germline ends. In DNA, the CDR3 is TGCGCCAGCAGCTTGGATGCCAGTAACTATGGCTACACCTTC. Amino acid sequence: CASSLDASNYGYTF.

This clonotype has just a few counts. This sequence joins TRBV9 and TRBJ2-7; TRBD2 is a possible D gene (5 bases). CDR3 length: 16 amino acids. V shed 0 bases and J shed 3 bases, with 16 bases lying between them. Germline values: CDR1 SGDLS, CDR2 YYNGEE. CDR3 amino acids: CASSVAGLPGFYEQYF. DNA for the CDR3: TGTGCCAGCAGCGTAGCTGGACTGCCGGGTTTCTACGAGCAGTACTTC.

J is TRBJ2-3 and V is TRBV7-9; TRBD1 matches 7 bases. Trimming cost V 8 bases and J 2 bases; bases outside gene matches: 4. The CDR3 has 13 residues. CDR1 is SEHNR and CDR2 is FQNEAQ in the germline V gene (reference sequence). The CDR3 coding sequence is TGTGCCAGCCTACAGGGGCCCACAGATACGCAGTATTTT. Protein sequence: CASLQGPTDTQYF.

This clonotype occurred a few times. This chain connects TRBV20-1 to TRBJ2-1; TRBD1 agrees at 7 bases. This CDR3 comprises 14 residues. CDR1 DFQATT and CDR2 SNEGSKA come from the germline V gene (reference sequence). The junction had 8 bases not matched to a gene; V was cut back by 6 bases and J by 3 bases. CDR3 protein: CSASEGAFYNEQFF. CDR3 nucleotides: TGCAGTGCGAGCGAGGGGGCCTTCTACAATGAGCAGTTCTTC.

This clonotype showed up just a few times. The chain recombines TRBV7-2 with TRBJ2-7; the D is unclear. V dropped 0 bases and J dropped 4 bases, with 7 bases sitting between them. There are 13 residues in the CDR3. The germline V gene has CDR1 SGHTA and CDR2 FQGNSA. The CDR3 DNA is TGTGCCAGCAGCTTAGCGATGCGGTACGAGCAGTACTTC. Translated, it gives CASSLAMRYEQYF.

CDR3 region: CASRSPRTYGYTF. Written as DNA, the CDR3 is TGTGCCAGTAGATCCCCCAGGACCTATGGCTACACCTTC. The chain has TRBV19 and TRBJ1-2; no reliable D call. Trimming removed 6 bases from V and 4 bases from J, with 12 bases in between. Germline assignment: CDR1 LNHDA and CDR2 SQIVND (reference sequence). The CDR3 is 13 residues long.

This clonotype was seen a handful of times. The chain couples TRBV4-1 to TRBJ1-5; D is ambiguous. CDR1 is MGHRA and CDR2 is YSYEKL in the germline V gene. The V end lost 0 bases, the J end lost 4 bases, and 10 bases lay between the germline ends. This CDR3 is built from 15 residues. The CDR3 DNA is TGCGCCAGCAGCCAAGAGGGAGGGTTAAATCAGCCCCAGCATTTT. It translates to CASSQEGGLNQPQHF.

This clonotype showed up just a few times. The chain has TRBV7-9 and TRBJ1-3; D perhaps matches TRBD1 (6 bases). This CDR3 comprises 13 residues. Germline-derived CDR1 and CDR2 are SEHNR and FQNEAQ (reference sequence). V lost 5 bases, J lost 8 bases, and 13 bases lay in between. The CDR3, as DNA: TGTGCCAGCAGCACCGGACAGAAAGACACCATATATTTT. Its protein is CASSTGQKDTIYF.

The gene calls are TRBV20-1 and TRBJ2-5; 9 positions agree with TRBD2. Germline lookup yields CDR1 DFQATT and CDR2 SNEGSKA (reference sequence). The CDR3 loop spans 17 amino acids. Trimming removed 5 bases from V and 3 bases from J; junction bases left unmatched: 16. The CDR3 protein is CSAPPASSRGGKETQYF. CDR3 coding DNA: TGCAGTGCTCCCCCGGCTAGCTCGCGGGGGGGAAAAGAGACCCAGTACTTC.

This clonotype was counted only a few times. The chain is built from TRBV21-1 and TRBJ1-3. TRBV21-1 is a pseudogene. This CDR3 has 16 residues. CDR3 nucleotide sequence: TGTGCCAGCAGCAAGGGCCCCACAGAGTCTGGAAACACCATATATTTT. This sequence encodes CASSKGPTESGNTIYF.

The V call is TRBV7-2, the J call TRBJ2-3; TRBD2 is a possible D gene (5 bases). The V gene's germline CDR1 is SGHTA and CDR2 FQGNSA. Trimming took off 4 bases at V and 4 bases at J, with 12 bases between the two ends. This CDR3 comprises 14 residues. Written as DNA, the CDR3 is TGTGCCAGCAGCTCCGGACTGCTGCCAGATACGCAGTATTTT. This encodes CASSSGLLPDTQYF.

The DNA of the CDR3 is TGTGCCAGCAGCCAAGAATGGGGGGCTGGAAACACCATATATTTT. It is translated as CASSQEWGAGNTIYF. The rearrangement uses TRBV3-1 and TRBJ1-3; TRBD1 is a possible D gene (5 bases). The CDR3 extends over 15 amino acids. Germline CDR1 and CDR2: LGHDT and YNNKEL (reference sequence). Between the trimmed V and J ends, which lost 0 bases and 2 bases, there was a span of 8 bases.

This chain joins TRBV6-5 and TRBJ1-2; possible D gene TRBD1, 5 bases. CDR1 is MNHEY and CDR2 is SVGAGI in the germline V gene. The V and J ends lost 0 bases and 6 bases respectively, with 14 bases between them. The CDR3 consists of 15 residues. In DNA, the CDR3 is TGTGCCAGCAGTTACTCGGGGGTGGGAGAGAATGGCTACACCTTC. Its protein product is CASSYSGVGENGYTF.

This clonotype was observed a few times. The chain has TRBV6-2 or TRBV6-3 and TRBJ1-5; unclear D gene. V was cut by 2 bases and J by 2 bases, with 7 bases left in between. The germline V gene has CDR1 MNHEY and CDR2 SVGEGT. This CDR3 spans 14 amino acids. The CDR3 region is CASSYRNRNQPQHF. The CDR3, as DNA: TGTGCCAGCAGTTACCGGAACCGCAATCAGCCCCAGCATTTT.

This rearrangement joins TRBV7-6 to TRBJ1-5; 8 nucleotides agree with TRBD1. The CDR3 contains 17 residues. V lost 5 bases and J lost 7; bases outside the gene matches: 16. CDR1 and CDR2 from the germline V gene are SGHVS and FNYEAQ. In nucleotides, the CDR3 is TGTGCCAGCAGCGTCTTTGCAGGGGGCGCGGAGGTGCAGCCCCAGCATTTT. The encoded protein is CASSVFAGGAEVQPQHF. The full variable domain, rest sourced from reference TRBV7-6 and TRBJ1-5, is GAGVSQSPRYKVTKRGQDVALRCDPISGHVSLYWYRQALGQGPEFLTYFNYEAQQDKSGLPNDRFSAERPEGSISTLTIQRTEQRDSAMYRCASSVFAGGAEVQPQHFGDGTRLSIL.

In this sample, this clonotype turned up a few times. The CDR3 DNA reads as TGCAGTGCTAGTGTAAACAGGGGAAACACTGAAGCTTTCTTT. Its translation: CSASVNRGNTEAFF. The rearrangement joins TRBV20-1 to TRBJ1-1, with 7 bases matching TRBD1. The germline V gene has CDR1 DFQATT and CDR2 SNEGSKA (reference sequence). J gave up 2 bases and V 3 bases, and 6 bases lay outside the gene matches. The CDR3 has 14 amino acids.

This clonotype turned up a few times. The chain links TRBV6-2 or TRBV6-3 to TRBJ2-3; 8 bases align to TRBD2. The CDR3 is 14 amino acids. Trimming cost V 6 bases and J 5 bases; bases outside gene matches: 7. Germline values: CDR1 MNHEY, CDR2 SVGEGT. CDR3 loop: CASSDGGEVDTQYF. The CDR3 DNA reads as TGTGCCAGCAGCGACGGGGGGGAGGTAGATACGCAGTATTTT.

V usage is TRBV9 and J usage is TRBJ2-1; 10 bases agree with TRBD1. V trimming: 0 bases; J trimming: 5 bases; junction bases outside the gene matches: 11. Germline V CDR1 and CDR2: SGDLS, YYNGEE. This CDR3 has 18 amino acids. DNA for the CDR3: TGTGCCAGCAGCGTAGCTATCGGGGACAGGGGAGGGGACAATGAGCAGTTCTTC. Translated: CASSVAIGDRGGDNEQFF.

This clonotype was found a few times. V gene TRBV12-3 or TRBV12-4 combines with J gene TRBJ1-2; no clear D. This CDR3 has 12 residues. Trimming pared 3 bases from V and 3 bases from J, leaving 5 bases between. CDR3 amino acids: CASSFGDYGYTF. The CDR3 nucleotides are TGTGCCAGCAGTTTCGGCGACTATGGCTACACCTTC.